A single sample is the source of the 14 T cell receptor beta chains below, sequenced in a study of blood T cell repertoires in COVID-19. TCRdb's copy holds only in-frame clones and misses some; the assay was immunoSEQ multiplex PCR. The table shows fewer than 350,000 clones, with roughly 85% occurring only once. Sequenced: PBMCs or T cells enriched from blood (not recorded which). These receptors were taken from a woman aged 45 to 65 who had recovered from COVID-19.

The chain has TRBV2 and TRBJ2-1; 8 positions match TRBD2. Germline V gene lookup returns CDR1 SNHLY and CDR2 FYNNEI. The CDR3 length is 14 residues. Trimming at V came to 5 bases and at J to 6 bases, leaving 6 bases not matched to a gene. The CDR3 reads CASSLRGATNEQFF. In DNA, the CDR3 is TGTGCCAGCAGTCTGCGGGGGGCTACCAATGAGCAGTTCTTC.

The chain joins TRBV16 to TRBJ2-5; D remains unclear. CDR3 length: 13 residues. Trimming removed 1 base from V and 4 bases from J, with 7 bases in between. CDR1 and CDR2 from the germline V gene are KGHSY and FQNENV. CDR3 bases: TGTGCCAGCAGCCAATTGAGGTCAGAGACCCAGTACTTC. As protein: CASSQLRSETQYF.

The chain uses TRBV7-9 and TRBJ1-4, with unresolved D. Germline values: CDR1 SEHNR, CDR2 FQNEAQ (reference sequence). Trimming stripped 3 bases from V and 0 bases from J, with 8 bases between. The CDR3 runs 15 residues. CDR3 protein: CASSFQAATNEKLFF. In DNA, the CDR3 is TGTGCCAGCAGCTTTCAGGCAGCAACTAATGAAAAACTGTTTTTT.

This clone was found once. This sequence joins TRBV2 and TRBJ1-2, with TRBD1 identical over 10 bases. The CDR3 contains 14 residues. Trimming at V came to 3 bases and at J to 7 bases, leaving 5 bases not matched to a gene. The germline V gene has CDR1 SNHLY and CDR2 FYNNEI. Here the CDR3 reads CASSEDRGGSGYTF. CDR3 nucleotides: TGTGCCAGCAGTGAGGACAGGGGGGGCAGTGGCTACACCTTC.

The V call is TRBV7-2, the J call TRBJ2-1; tentative D call: TRBD2 (5 bases). Deletions cut 5 bases from V and 4 bases from J, with 12 bases between. The CDR3 spans 14 residues. Germline values: CDR1 SGHTA, CDR2 FQGNSA. The CDR3 is CASSARGQYNEQFF. CDR3 sequence (DNA): TGTGCCAGCAGCGCAAGAGGGCAATACAATGAGCAGTTCTTC.

The J gene is TRBJ2-5, the V gene TRBV15, with D perhaps matching TRBD1 (6 bases). The CDR3 spans 16 residues. V lost 4 bases and J 0 bases, leaving 15 bases between the germline ends. Germline assignment: CDR1 LNHNV and CDR2 YYDKDF (reference sequence). In DNA, the CDR3 is TGTGCCACCAGCAACATCCGGGACATCTACCAAGAGACCCAGTACTTC. Amino acid sequence: CATSNIRDIYQETQYF.

V is TRBV21-1 and J is TRBJ1-2. TRBV21-1 is a pseudogene. The length of the CDR3 is 15 residues. In nucleotides, the CDR3 is TGTGCCAGCAGCAAAGCAGGCGGGGAATGTTATGGCTACACCTTC. Residues: CASSKAGGECYGYTF.

The chain has TRBV20-1 and TRBJ1-5, with a weak D call TRBD1 (6 bases). The CDR3 has 14 residues. Between the trimmed V and J ends, which lost 3 bases and 2 bases, there was a span of 11 bases. From germline, CDR1 is DFQATT and CDR2 SNEGSKA (reference sequence). This CDR3 reads CSASLGAGNQPQHF. The CDR3 nucleotides read TGCAGTGCTAGTCTGGGGGCTGGCAATCAGCCCCAGCATTTT.

The J gene is TRBJ2-7, the V gene TRBV7-9, with 7 bases matching TRBD2. The germline gives CDR1 SEHNR, CDR2 FQNEAQ (reference sequence). V dropped 1 base and J dropped 0; count of bases not matched to a gene: 3. This CDR3 comprises 15 residues. CDR3 coding DNA: TGTGCCAGCAGCTTAGGCGGGAGTAGCTCCTACGAGCAGTACTTC. Its translation is CASSLGGSSSYEQYF.

V gene TRBV2 combines with J gene TRBJ1-4; TRBD1 is a possible D gene (5 bases). Germline V lookup: CDR1 SNHLY, CDR2 FYNNEI. The V end lost 6 bases, the J end lost 0 bases, and 14 bases lay between the germline ends. The CDR3 covers 16 residues. Written as DNA, the CDR3 is TGTGCCAGCAGGGCAGGGTCGGGAGCAACTAATGAAAAACTGTTTTTT. Its protein is CASRAGSGATNEKLFF.

The chain uses TRBV13 and TRBJ2-7; D is unclear. The germline gives CDR1 PRHDT, CDR2 FYEKMQ (reference sequence). Trimming pared 3 bases from V and 4 bases from J, leaving 13 bases between. This CDR3 is built from 14 residues. The CDR3 region has the DNA TGTGCCAGCAGCTTTGGCTCCACACCATACGAGCAGTACTTC. As protein: CASSFGSTPYEQYF. The variable domain in full, with the rest retrieved from reference TRBV13 and TRBJ2-7, is AAGVIQSPRHLIKEKRETATLKCYPIPRHDTVYWYQQGPGQDPQFLISFYEKMQSDKGSIPDRFSAQQFSDYHSELNMSSLELGDSALYFCASSFGSTPYEQYFGPGTRLTVT.

The chain recombines TRBV30 with TRBJ2-3; D is perhaps TRBD2 (6 bases). The CDR3 is 11 amino acids. Trimming took off 4 bases at V and 4 bases at J, with 6 bases between the two ends. Germline V gene sequence: CDR1 GTSNPN, CDR2 SVGIG (reference sequence). DNA of the CDR3: TGTGCCTGGACGGGGGCAGATACGCAGTATTTT. Translated: CAWTGADTQYF.

V and J are TRBV11-2 and TRBJ2-3; 12 nucleotides agree with TRBD2. This CDR3 is built from 19 residues. After removal of 1 base from V and 4 bases from J, the junction contained 12 bases not matched to a gene. Germline assignment: CDR1 SGHAT and CDR2 FQNNGV. The CDR3 sequence is CASSLVGGASGGAADTQYF. The CDR3 DNA sequence: TGTGCCAGCAGCTTAGTAGGAGGGGCTAGCGGGGGGGCGGCAGATACGCAGTATTTT.

V is TRBV5-6 and J is TRBJ2-3, with D perhaps matching TRBD1 (5 bases). This CDR3 is 15 amino acids long. Trimming left V 1 base short and J 2 bases short, with 11 bases between. From germline, CDR1 is SGHDT and CDR2 YYEEEE. This CDR3 reads CASSLLTDTTDTQYF. In DNA, the CDR3 is TGTGCCAGCAGCTTGTTAACGGACACCACAGATACGCAGTATTTT.